Each of the 27 T cell receptor beta chains below was sequenced from the same sample in a study of blood T cell repertoires in COVID-19. TCRdb's table, derived via immunoSEQ multiplex PCR, lists solely in-frame clones and lacks some. The sample carries fewer than 350,000 clones, nearly 90% recorded once. Sequencing used peripheral blood. The source of these receptors is a young man with active or convalescent COVID-19.

This clone was found once. DNA for the CDR3: TGTGCCACCAGCAGAGTAGCGGGGGCCGGGGCCGGGGAGCTGTTTTTT. Translating it yields CATSRVAGAGAGELFF. This rearrangement joins TRBV15 to TRBJ2-2; 9 nucleotides line up with TRBD2. Trimming cost V 1 base and J 6 bases; bases outside gene matches: 6. CDR1 and CDR2 from the germline V gene are LNHNV and YYDKDF (reference sequence). The CDR3 length is 16 residues.

The genes are TRBV6-2 or TRBV6-3 and TRBJ2-7; D gene ambiguous. The V end lost 0 bases, the J end lost 2 bases, and 20 bases lay between the germline ends. Germline lookup yields CDR1 MNHEY and CDR2 SVGEGT. CDR3 length equals 18 residues. This chain's CDR3 is CASSYSPPPRPSPYEQYF. The DNA for the CDR3 is TGTGCCAGCAGTTACTCCCCCCCGCCAAGGCCTAGTCCCTACGAGCAGTACTTC.

The chain combines TRBV12-5 with TRBJ1-2; a weak D match, TRBD1 (6 bases). Germline V gene lookup returns CDR1 LGHNT and CDR2 FRNRAP. CDR3 length equals 19 residues. V gave up 0 bases and J gave up 8 bases, with 28 bases separating them. The CDR3 bases are TGTGCTAGTGGTTTGGTACTGGGTGGCAGGGGAGAGGGGTTTATAGGCTACACCTTC. Its protein product is CASGLVLGGRGEGFIGYTF.

The V call is TRBV19, the J call TRBJ1-4; D ambiguous. The CDR3 sequence is 15 residues long. Trimming removed 8 bases at V and 0 bases at J, with 13 bases between. Germline values: CDR1 LNHDA, CDR2 SQIVND (reference sequence). CDR3 residues: CASHMSGATNEKLFF. Here the CDR3 DNA reads TGTGCCAGTCACATGTCCGGAGCAACTAATGAAAAACTGTTTTTT.

This chain uses TRBV5-4 with TRBJ1-1; D perhaps matches TRBD1 (5 bases). Trimming took off 4 bases at V and 4 bases at J, with 17 bases between the two ends. Per the germline V gene, CDR1 is SGHNT and CDR2 is YYREEE (reference sequence). The CDR3 is 15 amino acids. The CDR3 region has the DNA TGTGCCAGCAGCCGGGGGAATTTGGATGGCACTGAAGCTTTCTTT. Translating it yields CASSRGNLDGTEAFF.

CDR3 in amino acids: CASSGSQPQETQYF. DNA for the CDR3: TGTGCCAGCAGCGGTTCACAGCCCCAAGAGACCCAGTACTTC. The chain combines TRBV25-1 with TRBJ2-5; D gene uncertain. Germline V lookup: CDR1 MGHDK, CDR2 SYGVNS. The length of the CDR3 is 14 residues. Trimming took off 6 bases at V and 1 base at J, with 12 bases between the two ends.

In its sample, this clone was seen a few times. The chain joins TRBV2 to TRBJ1-3; D possibly corresponds to TRBD1 (5 bases). Trimming removed 1 base at V and 2 bases at J, with 9 bases between. Germline V lookup: CDR1 SNHLY, CDR2 FYNNEI. This CDR3 region has 15 residues. The CDR3 reads CASSEGAGAGNTIYF. In DNA form, the CDR3 reads TGTGCCAGCAGTGAAGGGGCGGGGGCTGGAAACACCATATATTTT. Supplemented by reference TRBV2 and TRBJ1-3, the full variable domain reads EPEVTQTPSHQVTQMGQEVILRCVPISNHLYFYWYRQILGQKVEFLVSFYNNEISEKSEIFDDQFSVERPDGSNFTLKIRSTKLEDSAMYFCASSEGAGAGNTIYFGEGSWLTVV.

The chain links TRBV15 to TRBJ2-1, with no clear D. V shed 0 bases and J shed 5 bases, with 11 bases lying between them. This CDR3 spans 15 amino acids. Germline V gives CDR1 LNHNV, CDR2 YYDKDF (reference sequence). The CDR3 protein is CATSRDGGSNNEQFF. The CDR3, as DNA: TGTGCCACCAGCAGAGACGGCGGATCCAACAATGAGCAGTTCTTC.

The gene calls are TRBV3-1 (or the pseudogene TRBV3-2) and TRBJ2-5; D remains unclear. The V gene's germline CDR1 is LGHDT and CDR2 YNNKEL (reference sequence). V gave up 1 base and J gave up 4 bases, with 13 bases separating them. This CDR3 is built from 15 residues. The CDR3 spells CASSQAQATLETQYF. The DNA of the CDR3 is TGTGCCAGCAGCCAAGCTCAAGCGACCTTAGAGACCCAGTACTTC.

This clone was seen a handful of times. The chain employs TRBV12-3 or TRBV12-4 and TRBJ1-1; D uncertain. The length of the CDR3 is 13 residues. Trimming pared 8 bases from V and 1 base from J, leaving 11 bases between. The CDR3 nucleotides read TGTGCCAGCGGTGTATTGGCGAACACTGAAGCTTTCTTT. Its translation: CASGVLANTEAFF.

This clone was recorded many times. The chain carries TRBV19 and TRBJ1-2; D is possibly TRBD1 (5 bases). The V and J ends lost 8 bases and 5 bases respectively, with 18 bases between them. The germline V gene has CDR1 LNHDA and CDR2 SQIVND (reference sequence). The CDR3 has 14 amino acids. In DNA, the CDR3 is TGTGCCAGTCTGTCCCCAGGGATGGGATATGGCTACACCTTC. This codes for CASLSPGMGYGYTF.

This chain joins TRBV2 and TRBJ2-7, with D perhaps TRBD1 (7 bases). The CDR3 spans 13 residues. With 5 bases removed from V and 5 bases from J, the gap between germline ends came to 13 bases. Germline V gene lookup returns CDR1 SNHLY and CDR2 FYNNEI. The CDR3 reads CASSLQGGHEQYF. CDR3 coding DNA: TGTGCCAGCAGTCTTCAGGGGGGCCACGAGCAGTACTTC.

The rearrangement links TRBV27 to TRBJ2-1; TRBD2 aligns across 7 bases. The CDR3 loop spans 15 amino acids. J was trimmed by 2 bases and V by 5 bases; bases with no gene match: 6. The V gene's germline CDR1 is MNHEY and CDR2 SMNVEV (reference sequence). CDR3 coding DNA: TGTGCCAGCAGTATCGACGGGGGGACCTACAATGAGCAGTTCTTC. Amino acid sequence: CASSIDGGTYNEQFF.

The chain has TRBV27 and TRBJ1-1, with D maybe TRBD1 (6 bases). The germline CDR1 and CDR2 sequences are MNHEY and SMNVEV (reference sequence). V was pared by 5 bases and J by 5 bases, with 12 bases between. The CDR3 runs to 13 residues. The CDR3 nucleotides read TGTGCCAGCAGTCCGACCGGGACAACTGAAGCTTTCTTT. Translation: CASSPTGTTEAFF.

Turning to this clone: With only one base between it and a far larger clone, this is likely a read error. Additional DNA sequences in this sample encode the identical CDR3. V is TRBV5-6 and J is TRBJ1-1, with 8 bases lining up with TRBD1. The germline CDR1 and CDR2 sequences are SGHDT and YYEEEE. The CDR3 runs to 14 residues. With 2 bases clipped from V and 1 base from J, the junction kept 1 base outside the gene matches. CDR3 nucleotide sequence: TGTGCCAGCAGCTTTGGACAGGGGAACACTGAAGCTTTCTTT. Translation: CASSFGQGNTEAFF.

The chain recombines TRBV3-1 (or the pseudogene TRBV3-2) with TRBJ2-1, with 7 bases lining up with TRBD2. V shed 4 bases and J 0 bases; nucleotides not matched to a gene: 3. The CDR3 loop spans 15 amino acids. Germline V gene data show CDR1 as LGHDT and CDR2 as YNNKEL (reference sequence). CDR3 bases: TGTGCCAGCAGCCTGGGGGGGATCTCCTACAATGAGCAGTTCTTC. Its translation: CASSLGGISYNEQFF.

Worth noting for this clone: The junction departs from the called germline gene at one end, perhaps through a read error. The chain has TRBV12-3 or TRBV12-4 and TRBJ2-2, with D possibly matching TRBD1 (6 bases). This CDR3 comprises 13 residues. The CDR3: CASSLTGHRGAVF. CDR3 nucleotide sequence: TGTGCCAGCAGTTTGACAGGACACCGGGGAGCTGTTTTT.

The chain is built from TRBV5-8 and TRBJ2-4; 8 nucleotides agree with TRBD2. In germline, CDR1 is SGHTS, CDR2 YDEGEE. With 3 bases clipped from V and 14 bases from J, the junction kept 7 bases outside the gene matches. CDR3 size: 12 residues. DNA for the CDR3: TGTGCCAGCAGCTCGTTTCGGGGGGGAAAGTACTTC. Encoded protein: CASSSFRGGKYF.

The CDR3 DNA sequence: TGTCCTGTTCCCCAAGAGACCCAGTACTTC. Encoded protein: CPVPQETQYF. The J gene is TRBJ2-5, the V gene TRBV30; D uncertain. CDR3 length: 10 residues. The germline CDR1 and CDR2 sequences are GTSNPN and SVGIG (reference sequence).

The chain uses TRBV4-3 and TRBJ2-1, with 9 bases matching TRBD2. V lost 2 bases to trimming and J lost 0 bases; unmatched junction nucleotides: 5. The germline V gene has CDR1 LGHNA and CDR2 YSLEER. The CDR3 runs to 17 residues. The DNA for the CDR3 is TGCGCCAGCAGCCAATGGGGACTAGCCGACTCCTACAATGAGCAGTTCTTC. It encodes CASSQWGLADSYNEQFF.

This clone showed up just once. This chain uses TRBV11-2 with TRBJ1-2, with 7 positions matching TRBD1. The CDR3 is 15 amino acids. From germline, CDR1 is SGHAT and CDR2 FQNNGV. The trim removed 5 bases at V and 3 bases at J, leaving 9 bases unmatched. CDR3 amino acids: CASSNPGQRDYGYTF. CDR3 DNA sequence: TGTGCCAGCAGCAACCCGGGACAGAGGGACTATGGCTACACCTTC.

The rearrangement links TRBV20-1 to TRBJ2-5; 7 bases align to TRBD2. J gave up 3 bases and V 3 bases, and 1 base lay outside the gene matches. The CDR3 extends over 12 amino acids. Germline-derived CDR1 and CDR2 are DFQATT and SNEGSKA (reference sequence). Written as DNA, the CDR3 is TGCAGTGCTAGTCGGGAGGAAGAGACCCAGTACTTC. This translates into CSASREEETQYF.

J is TRBJ1-3 and V is TRBV5-6; D ambiguous. This CDR3 spans 16 amino acids. Germline V lookup: CDR1 SGHDT, CDR2 YYEEEE. V dropped 1 base and J dropped 6 bases, with 17 bases sitting between them. This CDR3 is CASSLLGGHGENTIYF. The DNA for the CDR3 is TGTGCCAGCAGCTTGTTGGGAGGCCACGGAGAAAACACCATATATTTT.

This clone came up once. The chain is built from TRBV23-1 and TRBJ2-3; 9 bases line up with TRBD1. TRBV23-1 is given ORF status, its function remaining uncertain. The CDR3 is 17 residues long. The J segment lost 3 bases and the V segment lost 3 bases, leaving 10 bases of the junction unmatched. The DNA for the CDR3 is TGCGCCAGCAGTCACCCCTCGGGACAGGGTCCTACAGATACGCAGTATTTT. Translating gives CASSHPSGQGPTDTQYF.

The V gene is TRBV20-1, the J gene TRBJ1-5; D unresolved. This CDR3 comprises 12 residues. The germline CDR1 and CDR2 sequences are DFQATT and SNEGSKA (reference sequence). Trimming took 3 bases from V and 4 from J, leaving 7 bases between them. The CDR3 DNA is TGCAGTGCTAGTCGAGCTAATCAGCCCCAGCATTTT. This codes for CSASRANQPQHF.

The CDR3 here is CASSLLFTDTQYF. Written as DNA, the CDR3 is TGTGCCAGCAGTTTATTATTTACAGATACGCAGTATTTT. The genes are TRBV28 and TRBJ2-3; D not certain. The CDR3 runs to 13 residues. The germline gives CDR1 MDHEN, CDR2 SYDVKM. V shed 1 base and J shed 3 bases, with 5 bases lying between them. The complete variable domain, with remaining parts taken from reference TRBV28 and TRBJ2-3, reads DVKVTQSSRYLVKRTGEKVFLECVQDMDHENMFWYRQDPGLGLRLIYFSYDVKMKEKGDIPEGYSVSREKKERFSLILESASTNQTSMYLCASSLLFTDTQYFGPGTRLTVL.

The chain joins TRBV6-5 to TRBJ1-1; D might be TRBD1 (6 bases). Trimming left V 11 bases short and J 0 bases short, with 13 bases between. Germline V lookup: CDR1 MNHEY, CDR2 SVGAGI. The CDR3 contains 13 residues. The CDR3: CAATDRMNTEAFF. The CDR3 nucleotides read TGTGCCGCGACGGACAGAATGAACACTGAAGCTTTCTTT.